These 21 T cell receptor beta chains came from one sample sequenced in a study of radiation and T cells in renal cell carcinoma. Time point here: blood 2 weeks post-SBRT. The treatment is: 15 Gy SBRT to primary tumor, nephrectomy 4 weeks later. The repertoire was sequenced with immunoSEQ multiplex PCR; TCRdb's copy has only in-frame clones and lacks some. The repertoire holds some 120,000 clones, with around four fifths as singletons. The material was blood, obtained from a patient whose treatment included radiotherapy and nephrectomy. Receptors originate from a woman aged 55 to 70 with renal cell carcinoma.

The chain has TRBV30 and TRBJ2-1; D remains unclear. Per the germline V gene, CDR1 is GTSNPN and CDR2 is SVGIG (reference sequence). V lost 6 bases and J 0 bases, leaving 12 bases between the germline ends. The CDR3 loop spans 14 amino acids. CDR3 in DNA: TGTGCCTGTCATAGCAGAGACTCCTACAATGAGCAGTTCTTC. Its protein product is CACHSRDSYNEQFF.

V usage is TRBV5-1 and J usage is TRBJ1-1, with a possible D match to TRBD1 (6 bases). The germline gives CDR1 SGHRS, CDR2 YFSETQ. V lost 4 bases and J lost 4, with 14 bases in between. The CDR3 loop spans 14 amino acids. CDR3 amino acids: CASSPPGAITEAFF. In DNA form, the CDR3 reads TGCGCCAGCAGCCCGCCGGGGGCCATCACTGAAGCTTTCTTT. Together with reference TRBV5-1 and TRBJ1-1, the CDR3 gives the full variable domain: KAGVTQTPRYLIKTRGQQVTLSCSPISGHRSVSWYQQTPGQGLQFLFEYFSETQRNKGNFPGRFSGRQFSNSRSEMNVSTLELGDSALYLCASSPPGAITEAFFGQGTRLTVV.

In its sample, this clone was seen once. The chain is built from TRBV7-2 and TRBJ2-7, with D possibly matching TRBD1 (5 bases). CDR3 length: 14 amino acids. The germline V gene encodes CDR1 SGHTA and CDR2 FQGNSA. Trimming removed 1 base at V and 6 bases at J, with 13 bases between. The CDR3 loop is CASSLGGDVTEQYF. CDR3 coding DNA: TGTGCCAGCAGCTTAGGGGGCGACGTTACCGAGCAGTACTTC.

The count of this clone is one. The chain carries TRBV7-3 and TRBJ1-2; 8 positions agree with TRBD1. The J segment lost 2 bases and the V segment lost 0 bases, leaving 2 bases of the junction unmatched. The CDR3 extends over 15 amino acids. Germline V CDR1 and CDR2: SGHTA, FQGTGA. The CDR3 region is CASSLTDRANYGYTF. As DNA, the CDR3 is TGTGCCAGCAGCTTAACGGACAGGGCGAACTATGGCTACACCTTC.

The chain couples TRBV10-3 to TRBJ2-1; D may be TRBD1 (6 bases). CDR1 is ENHRY and CDR2 is SYGVKD in the germline V gene. Trimming left V 8 bases short and J 0 bases short, with 14 bases between. This CDR3 is 15 amino acids long. CDR3: CAIAPRGSSYNEQFF. The CDR3 DNA sequence: TGTGCCATCGCCCCCAGGGGATCCTCCTACAATGAGCAGTTCTTC.

The CDR3 DNA is TGTGCCTGGAGGGGGACTAGGCAAGAGAGGACCCAGTACTTC. Translated, it gives CAWRGTRQERTQYF. This sequence joins TRBV30 and TRBJ2-5, with 8 bases identical to TRBD2. The junction had 10 bases not matched to a gene; V was cut back by 3 bases and J by 7 bases. Germline CDR1 is GTSNPN and CDR2 is SVGIG (reference sequence). CDR3 length equals 14 residues.

This rearrangement joins TRBV10-2 to TRBJ2-3, with unresolved D. Germline V gene data show CDR1 as WSHSY and CDR2 as SAAADI. Trimming removed 2 bases at V and 0 bases at J, with 12 bases between. There are 16 residues in the CDR3. CDR3 in amino acids: CASSEGDGRSTDTQYF. The CDR3 DNA sequence: TGCGCCAGCAGTGAGGGAGATGGACGGAGCACAGATACGCAGTATTTT.

J is TRBJ2-5 and V is TRBV18; TRBD1 aligns across 9 bases. Near its end, the DNA agrees better with TRBJ2-7, so the J call may be wrong. Germline V gene lookup returns CDR1 KGHSH and CDR2 LQKENI. The CDR3 is 15 residues long. The CDR3 region is CASSPGTGPLYEQYF. CDR3 sequence (DNA): TGTGCCAGCTCCCCCGGGACAGGGCCTTTGTACGAGCAGTACTTC.

The CDR3 is CASSARDRRTEAFF. Written as DNA, the CDR3 is TGTGCCAGTAGTGCCCGGGACAGAAGGACTGAAGCTTTCTTT. This sequence joins TRBV19 and TRBJ1-1; 7 bases line up with TRBD1. Germline V CDR1 and CDR2: LNHDA, SQIVND (reference sequence). The CDR3 runs to 14 residues. With 5 bases clipped from V and 5 bases from J, the junction kept 8 bases outside the gene matches.

This chain connects TRBV9 to TRBJ2-1; 7 bases map to TRBD2. This CDR3 region has 16 residues. With 4 bases clipped from V and 0 bases from J, the junction kept 7 bases outside the gene matches. Germline V gene sequence: CDR1 SGDLS, CDR2 YYNGEE. CDR3 region: CASSSGKRDSYNEQFF. In DNA form, the CDR3 reads TGTGCCAGCAGCTCTGGCAAGCGGGACTCCTACAATGAGCAGTTCTTC.

This chain links TRBV7-3 with TRBJ2-3, with 7 bases matching TRBD2. Germline V gene lookup returns CDR1 SGHTA and CDR2 FQGTGA. Unmatched junction bases numbered 1, after V lost 1 base and J lost 3 bases. The CDR3 consists of 14 residues. CDR3 residues: CASSLSSGTDTQYF. CDR3 nucleotides: TGTGCCAGCAGCTTAAGTAGCGGGACAGATACGCAGTATTTT.

Regarding this clone: One junction end disagrees with the germline gene, perhaps due to a read error. This chain connects TRBV6-5 to TRBJ1-5; 8 bases are shared with TRBD1. Germline V gives CDR1 MNHEY, CDR2 SVGAGI. This CDR3 region has 15 residues. CDR3 DNA: TGTGCCATCAGTCCGACAGGGGAGAGCAATCAGCCCCAGCATTTT. This sequence encodes CAISPTGESNQPQHF.

The chain carries TRBV5-1 and TRBJ2-7; D might be TRBD1 or TRBD2, each matching 6 bases. V was cut by 1 base and J by 2 bases, with 13 bases left in between. This CDR3 region has 15 residues. Germline-derived CDR1 and CDR2 are SGHRS and YFSETQ. The CDR3 loop is CASSLRGAGTYEQYF. CDR3 nucleotide sequence: TGCGCCAGCAGCTTGAGGGGGGCGGGAACCTACGAGCAGTACTTC. Together with reference TRBV5-1 and TRBJ2-7, the CDR3 gives the full variable domain: KAGVTQTPRYLIKTRGQQVTLSCSPISGHRSVSWYQQTPGQGLQFLFEYFSETQRNKGNFPGRFSGRQFSNSRSEMNVSTLELGDSALYLCASSLRGAGTYEQYFGPGTRLTVT.

This rearrangement joins TRBV28 to TRBJ2-5, with D perhaps assigned TRBD1 or TRBD2 (6 bases each). The CDR3 consists of 14 residues. Per germline, CDR1 MDHEN and CDR2 SYDVKM. Trimming took 6 bases from V and 1 from J, leaving 12 bases between them. Here the CDR3 DNA reads TGTGCCAGCAGCCTAGGGGGGATCCAAGAGACCCAGTACTTC. Its protein product is CASSLGGIQETQYF. Supplemented by reference TRBV28 and TRBJ2-5, the full variable domain reads DVKVTQSSRYLVKRTGEKVFLECVQDMDHENMFWYRQDPGLGLRLIYFSYDVKMKEKGDIPEGYSVSREKKERFSLILESASTNQTSMYLCASSLGGIQETQYFGPGTRLLVL.

The J gene is TRBJ1-5, the V gene TRBV7-9; D is unresolved. CDR3 size: 13 residues. Per the germline V gene, CDR1 is SEHNR and CDR2 is FQNEAQ (reference sequence). Trimming pared 1 base from V and 5 bases from J, leaving 6 bases between. The CDR3 nucleotides are TGTGCCAGCAGCTTAGGGTACGATCAGCCCCAGCATTTT. It is translated as CASSLGYDQPQHF.

V and J are TRBV15 and TRBJ2-3; TRBD2 aligns across 8 bases. The V gene end was trimmed by 2 bases and the J gene end by 0 bases; junction bases not matched to a gene: 10. CDR3 length: 18 residues. CDR1 and CDR2 (germline): LNHNV, YYDKDF (reference sequence). The CDR3 here is CATSRSAAGGRSTDTQYF. The CDR3 DNA reads as TGTGCCACCAGCAGATCGGCGGCGGGAGGCAGGAGCACAGATACGCAGTATTTT.

Regarding this clone: Distinct nucleotide sequences in the sample also encode this CDR3. The rearrangement joins TRBV7-9 to TRBJ1-1, with D possibly matching TRBD1 (6 bases). The CDR3 contains 13 residues. The germline gives CDR1 SEHNR, CDR2 FQNEAQ (reference sequence). V dropped 1 base and J dropped 5 bases, with 8 bases sitting between them. The CDR3 sequence is CASSLEGGTEAFF. CDR3 sequence (DNA): TGTGCCAGCAGCTTAGAGGGGGGAACTGAAGCTTTCTTT.

The sample holds a few counts of this clone. The genes are TRBV4-1 and TRBJ1-5; TRBD1 matches at 10 bases. CDR3 length: 19 amino acids. Germline V CDR1 and CDR2: MGHRA, YSYEKL. The V gene end was trimmed by 0 bases and the J gene end by 9 bases; junction bases not matched to a gene: 17. The DNA of the CDR3 is TGCGCCAGCAGCCAAGACGAAGACCTGGGACAGGGGTTAATTCGGCCCCAGCATTTT. Its translation is CASSQDEDLGQGLIRPQHF.

The V gene is TRBV28, the J gene TRBJ2-7; D is perhaps TRBD1 (5 bases). CDR1 and CDR2 from the germline V gene are MDHEN and SYDVKM. The CDR3 loop spans 15 amino acids. V lost 6 bases and J 6 bases, leaving 21 bases between the germline ends. The CDR3 reads CASSPPQDIPREQYF. The CDR3 bases are TGTGCCAGCAGCCCCCCTCAGGACATCCCTCGCGAGCAGTACTTC.

This chain connects TRBV4-1 to TRBJ1-5; maybe TRBD1 (6 bases). V gave up 1 base and J gave up 4 bases, with 11 bases separating them. Germline V gives CDR1 MGHRA, CDR2 YSYEKL. This CDR3 has 15 amino acids. CDR3 sequence: CASSQADRINQPQHF. The CDR3 DNA reads as TGCGCCAGCAGCCAAGCTGACAGGATTAATCAGCCCCAGCATTTT.

The chain uses TRBV11-2 and TRBJ2-7; D unresolved. Per the germline V gene, CDR1 is SGHAT and CDR2 is FQNNGV. V was shortened by 0 bases and J by 3 bases, with 12 bases between the two germline ends. The CDR3 totals 15 residues. The CDR3, as DNA: TGTGCCAGCAGCTTAGATGGTGTAGCTGGCTACGAGCAGTACTTC. Protein: CASSLDGVAGYEQYF.